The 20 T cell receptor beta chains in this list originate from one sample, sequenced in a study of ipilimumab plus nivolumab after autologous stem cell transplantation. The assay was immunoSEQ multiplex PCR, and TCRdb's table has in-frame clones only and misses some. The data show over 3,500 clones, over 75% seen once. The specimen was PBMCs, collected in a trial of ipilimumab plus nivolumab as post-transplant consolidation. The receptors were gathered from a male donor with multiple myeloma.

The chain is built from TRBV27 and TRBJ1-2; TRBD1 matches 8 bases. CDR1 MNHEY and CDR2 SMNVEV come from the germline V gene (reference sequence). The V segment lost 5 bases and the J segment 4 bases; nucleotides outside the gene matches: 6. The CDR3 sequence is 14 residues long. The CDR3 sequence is CASSLSGGVYGYTF. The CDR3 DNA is TGTGCCAGCAGTCTTTCAGGGGGCGTCTATGGCTACACCTTC.

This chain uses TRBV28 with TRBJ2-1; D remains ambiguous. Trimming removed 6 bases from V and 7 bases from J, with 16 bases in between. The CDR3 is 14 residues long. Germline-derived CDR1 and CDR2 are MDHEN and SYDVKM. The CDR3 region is CASRRPTLSNEQFF. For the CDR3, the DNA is TGTGCCAGCAGGCGACCAACCCTGAGTAATGAGCAGTTCTTC.

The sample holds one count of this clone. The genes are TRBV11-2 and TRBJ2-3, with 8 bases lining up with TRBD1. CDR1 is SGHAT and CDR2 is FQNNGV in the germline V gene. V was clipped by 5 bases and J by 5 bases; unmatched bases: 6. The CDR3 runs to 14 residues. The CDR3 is CASSLGQEGDTQYF. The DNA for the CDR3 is TGTGCCAGCAGCCTGGGACAGGAAGGAGATACGCAGTATTTT.

CDR3 nucleotide sequence: TGTGCCAGCAGCTTGAGGGGGGCGGCTCCAGGAAACACCATATATTTT. Encoded protein: CASSLRGAAPGNTIYF. V usage is TRBV7-9 and J usage is TRBJ1-3; tentative D call: TRBD1 (6 bases). Trimming stripped 3 bases from V and 4 bases from J, with 16 bases between. CDR1 is SEHNR, CDR2 FQNEAQ, per germline (reference sequence). The CDR3 totals 16 residues. The variable domain in full, completed from reference TRBV7-9 and TRBJ1-3, reads DTGVSQNPRHKITKRGQNVTFRCDPISEHNRLYWYRQTLGQGPEFLTYFQNEAQLEKSRLLSDRFSAERPKGSFSTLEIQRTEQGDSAMYLCASSLRGAAPGNTIYFGEGSWLTVV.

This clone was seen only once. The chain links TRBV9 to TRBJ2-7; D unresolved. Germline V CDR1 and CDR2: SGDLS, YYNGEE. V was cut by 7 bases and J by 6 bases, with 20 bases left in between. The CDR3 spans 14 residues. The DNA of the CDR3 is TGTGCCAGCGGCAAGAGTGTGTTCCTTTCCGAGCAGTACTTC. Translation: CASGKSVFLSEQYF.

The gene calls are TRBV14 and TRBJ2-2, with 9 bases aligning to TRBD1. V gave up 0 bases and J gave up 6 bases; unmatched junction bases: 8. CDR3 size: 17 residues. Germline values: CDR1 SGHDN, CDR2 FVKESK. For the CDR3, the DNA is TGTGCCAGCAGCCAAGATCTACAGGGGGCTGTTTCCGGGGAGCTGTTTTTT. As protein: CASSQDLQGAVSGELFF.

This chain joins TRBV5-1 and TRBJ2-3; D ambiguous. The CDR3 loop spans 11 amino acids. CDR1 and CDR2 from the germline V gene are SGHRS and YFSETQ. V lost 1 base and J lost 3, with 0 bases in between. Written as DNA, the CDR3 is TGCGCCAGCAGCTTGACAGATACGCAGTATTTT. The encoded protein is CASSLTDTQYF.

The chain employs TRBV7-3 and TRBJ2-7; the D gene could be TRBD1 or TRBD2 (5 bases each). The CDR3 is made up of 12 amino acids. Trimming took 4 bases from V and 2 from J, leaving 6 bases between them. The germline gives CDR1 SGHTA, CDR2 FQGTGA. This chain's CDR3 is CASSWDPYEQYF. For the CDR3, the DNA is TGTGCCAGCAGCTGGGACCCCTACGAGCAGTACTTC.

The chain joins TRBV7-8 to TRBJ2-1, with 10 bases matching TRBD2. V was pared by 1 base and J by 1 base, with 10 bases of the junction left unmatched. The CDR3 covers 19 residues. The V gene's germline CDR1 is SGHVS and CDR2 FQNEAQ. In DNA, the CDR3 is TGTGCCAGCAGCTTAGATCCAGCGGGAGGGAAAGGGTCCTACAATGAGCAGTTCTTC. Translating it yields CASSLDPAGGKGSYNEQFF.

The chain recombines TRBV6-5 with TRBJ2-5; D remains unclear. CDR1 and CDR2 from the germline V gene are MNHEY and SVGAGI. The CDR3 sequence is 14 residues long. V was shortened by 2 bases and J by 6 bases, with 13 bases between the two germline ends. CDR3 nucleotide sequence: TGTGCCAGCAGTTACAAAGGGTCGGTAAAGACCCAGTACTTC. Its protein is CASSYKGSVKTQYF.

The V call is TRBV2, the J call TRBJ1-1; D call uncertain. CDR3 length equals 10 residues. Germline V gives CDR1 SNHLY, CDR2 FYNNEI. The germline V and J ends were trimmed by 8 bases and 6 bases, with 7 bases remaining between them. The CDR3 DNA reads TGTGCCAGCGCGGCGGCTGAAGCTTTCTTT. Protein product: CASAAAEAFF.

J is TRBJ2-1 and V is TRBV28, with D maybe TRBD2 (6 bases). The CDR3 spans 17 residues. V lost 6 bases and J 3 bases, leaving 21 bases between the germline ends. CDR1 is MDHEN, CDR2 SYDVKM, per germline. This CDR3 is CASSYPSRDWSYNEQFF. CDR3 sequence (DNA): TGTGCCAGCAGCTACCCAAGTAGGGACTGGAGCTACAATGAGCAGTTCTTC.

In nucleotides, the CDR3 is TGTGCAAGTCGCCTCTGGCAGGGGTCCTACGAGCAGTACTTC. As protein: CASRLWQGSYEQYF. The V gene is TRBV12-2, the J gene TRBJ2-7; the table assigns TRBD1, which was not confirmed against the DNA. TRBV12-2 represents a pseudogene. The CDR3 consists of 14 residues.

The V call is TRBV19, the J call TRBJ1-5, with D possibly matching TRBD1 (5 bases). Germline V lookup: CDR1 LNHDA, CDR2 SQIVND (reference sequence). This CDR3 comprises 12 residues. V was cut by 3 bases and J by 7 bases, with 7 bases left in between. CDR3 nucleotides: TGTGCCAGTAGTATCAGGGAACAGCCCCAGCATTTT. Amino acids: CASSIREQPQHF.

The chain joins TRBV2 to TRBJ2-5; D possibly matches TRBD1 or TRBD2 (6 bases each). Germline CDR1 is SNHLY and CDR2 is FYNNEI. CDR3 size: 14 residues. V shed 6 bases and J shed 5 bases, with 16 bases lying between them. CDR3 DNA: TGTGCCAGCAGACACGAGGGGGGCGATGAGACCCAGTACTTC. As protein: CASRHEGGDETQYF.

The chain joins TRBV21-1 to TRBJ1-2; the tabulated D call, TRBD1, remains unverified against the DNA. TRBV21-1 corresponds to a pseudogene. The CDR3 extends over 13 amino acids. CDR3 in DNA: TGTGCCAGCAGCATCTCAGGGGCGGAGGGCTACACCTTC. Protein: CASSISGAEGYTF.

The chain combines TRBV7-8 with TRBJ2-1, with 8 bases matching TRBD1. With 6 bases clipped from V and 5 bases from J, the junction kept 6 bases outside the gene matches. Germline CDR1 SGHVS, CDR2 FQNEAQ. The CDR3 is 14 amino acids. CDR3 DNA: TGTGCCAGCAGACTACAGGGGGTACACAATGAGCAGTTCTTC. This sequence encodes CASRLQGVHNEQFF.

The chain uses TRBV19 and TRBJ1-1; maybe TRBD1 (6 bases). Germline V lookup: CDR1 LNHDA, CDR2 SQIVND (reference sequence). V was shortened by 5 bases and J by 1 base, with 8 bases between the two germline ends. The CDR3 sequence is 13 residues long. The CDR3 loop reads CASSDRKNTEAFF. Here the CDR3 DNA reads TGTGCCAGTAGTGACAGGAAGAACACTGAAGCTTTCTTT.

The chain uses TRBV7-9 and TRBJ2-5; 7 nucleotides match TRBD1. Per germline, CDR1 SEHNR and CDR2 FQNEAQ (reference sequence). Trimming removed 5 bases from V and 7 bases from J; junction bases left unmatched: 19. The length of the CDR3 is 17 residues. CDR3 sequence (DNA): TGTGCCAGCAGCCCAGCCCCGACAGGGCCCCCGAGTTGGACCCAGTACTTC. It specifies CASSPAPTGPPSWTQYF.

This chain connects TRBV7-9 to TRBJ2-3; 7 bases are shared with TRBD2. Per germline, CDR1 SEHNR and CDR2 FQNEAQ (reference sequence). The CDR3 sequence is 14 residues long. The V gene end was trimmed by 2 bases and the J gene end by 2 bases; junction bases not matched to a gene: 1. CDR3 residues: CASSLTSDTDTQYF. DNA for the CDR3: TGTGCCAGCAGCTTAACTAGCGACACAGATACGCAGTATTTT.